This is a list of T cell receptor beta chains from one sample in a study of blood T cells in healthy people across ages. Each CDR3 protein is one row after TCRdb ran MiXCR on the 5' RACE reads. The data contain about a million distinct CDR3 sequences, about two fifths of them seen just once; the ten biggest clones take up under 15%. The sample comprised blood. The receptors derive from a man aged 18-30 years in good health. CDR3s include the opening cysteine and the closing phenylalanine or tryptophan. The order of the fields is clone size, D gene, CDR3 length, J gene, V gene, CDR3 DNA, CDR3 protein. The D gene is left open where the match is weak. Clone size, where shown, is once, few, many, or a class for clones that have expanded.

clone size: -; D gene: -; CDR3 length: 15; J gene: TRBJ2-6; V gene: TRBV3-1; CDR3 DNA: TGTGCCAGCAGCCAAAAATTTTCCGGGGCCAACGTCCTGACTTTC; CDR3 protein: CASSQKFSGANVLTF
clone size: -; D gene: -; CDR3 length: 11; J gene: TRBJ2-4; V gene: TRBV25-1; CDR3 DNA: TGTGCCAGCAGTGCCCGACAAGAACAGTACTTC; CDR3 protein: CASSARQEQYF
clone size: -; D gene: -; CDR3 length: 15; J gene: TRBJ2-7; V gene: TRBV29-1; CDR3 DNA: TGCAGCGTTGAAGGGCAGCCAAGCTCCTACAATGAGCAGTACTTC; CDR3 protein: CSVEGQPSSYNEQYF
clone size: many; D gene: -; CDR3 length: 10; J gene: TRBJ2-2; V gene: TRBV7-9; CDR3 DNA: TGTGCCAGCAGCTTAGGGGAGCTGTTTTTT; CDR3 protein: CASSLGELFF
clone size: -; D gene: -; CDR3 length: 14; J gene: TRBJ2-7; V gene: TRBV5-5; CDR3 DNA: TGTGTCAGCAGCTTGGTCGGGAGTTCCTACGAGCAGTACTTC; CDR3 protein: CVSSLVGSSYEQYF
clone size: few; D gene: -; CDR3 length: 16; J gene: TRBJ2-7; V gene: TRBV4-1; CDR3 DNA: TGCGCCAGCAGCCAAGATCGAACAGGGAGCTCCTACGAGCAGTACTTC; CDR3 protein: CASSQDRTGSSYEQYF
clone size: once; D gene: -; CDR3 length: 17; J gene: TRBJ1-5; V gene: TRBV4-2; CDR3 DNA: TGTGCCAGCAGCAACTGGGGGGACGGAGGTCCGAATCAGCCCCAGCATTTT; CDR3 protein: CASSNWGDGGPNQPQHF
clone size: few; D gene: -; CDR3 length: 16; J gene: TRBJ1-1; V gene: TRBV7-9; CDR3 DNA: TGTGCCAGCAGCTCTACGGTACAGCAGCGGAACACTGAAGCTTTCTTT; CDR3 protein: CASSSTVQQRNTEAFF
clone size: few; D gene: -; CDR3 length: 12; J gene: TRBJ2-7; V gene: TRBV12-3/TRBV12-4; CDR3 DNA: TGTGCCAGCAGGCGGACAGCCTGCGAGCAGTACTTC; CDR3 protein: CASRRTACEQYF
clone size: -; D gene: TRBD1; CDR3 length: 15; J gene: TRBJ1-2; V gene: TRBV20-1; CDR3 DNA: TGCAGTGCTAGAAGCGGGACAGGGGACCCTAGGGGCTACACCTTC; CDR3 protein: CSARSGTGDPRGYTF
clone size: many; D gene: TRBD1; CDR3 length: 14; J gene: TRBJ2-1; V gene: TRBV12-3/TRBV12-4; CDR3 DNA: TGTGCCAGCCCCGGTAGGGGGCCCTACAATGAGCAGTTCTTC; CDR3 protein: CASPGRGPYNEQFF
clone size: -; D gene: -; CDR3 length: 17; J gene: TRBJ1-6; V gene: TRBV5-6; CDR3 DNA: TGTGCCAGCAGCGGACGACAGTCGCCAAGACTAGATTCACCCCTCCACTTT; CDR3 protein: CASSGRQSPRLDSPLHF
clone size: -; D gene: -; CDR3 length: 16; J gene: TRBJ1-1; V gene: TRBV5-1; CDR3 DNA: TGCGCCAGCAGCTTGGCGGGGGCTAGGCTGAACACTGAAGCTTTCTTT; CDR3 protein: CASSLAGARLNTEAFF
clone size: -; D gene: -; CDR3 length: 14; J gene: TRBJ1-6; V gene: TRBV2; CDR3 DNA: TGTGCCACCAAATTTACCGCTTATAATTCACCCCTCCACTTT; CDR3 protein: CATKFTAYNSPLHF
clone size: few; D gene: -; CDR3 length: 15; J gene: TRBJ2-3; V gene: TRBV6-2/TRBV6-3; CDR3 DNA: TGTGCCAGCAGTCCCGGGGGGCCGCGCACAGATACGCAGTATTTT; CDR3 protein: CASSPGGPRTDTQYF
clone size: -; D gene: -; CDR3 length: 13; J gene: TRBJ2-4; V gene: TRBV10-3; CDR3 DNA: TGTGCCGCACGGAGCGGAGCCAAAAACATTCAGTACTTC; CDR3 protein: CAARSGAKNIQYF
clone size: -; D gene: -; CDR3 length: 14; J gene: TRBJ1-4; V gene: TRBV7-2; CDR3 DNA: TGTGCCAGCAGCGTAGAGGCAGATAATGAAAAACTGTTTTTT; CDR3 protein: CASSVEADNEKLFF
clone size: -; D gene: -; CDR3 length: 16; J gene: TRBJ2-7; V gene: TRBV21-1; CDR3 DNA: TGTGCCAGCAGCACGATACAGGGGAGCTCCTACAATGAGCAGTACTTC; CDR3 protein: CASSTIQGSSYNEQYF
clone size: -; D gene: -; CDR3 length: 14; J gene: TRBJ2-3; V gene: TRBV20-1; CDR3 DNA: TGCAGTGCTAGGCGGCGGGGCAACACAGATACGCAGTATTTT; CDR3 protein: CSARRRGNTDTQYF
clone size: -; D gene: -; CDR3 length: 14; J gene: TRBJ2-5; V gene: TRBV20-1; CDR3 DNA: TGCAGTGCCGGTCCCCCGACAGCCGAAGAGACCCAGTACTTC; CDR3 protein: CSAGPPTAEETQYF
clone size: once; D gene: -; CDR3 length: 15; J gene: TRBJ1-2; V gene: TRBV6-2/TRBV6-3; CDR3 DNA: TGTGCCAGCAGTTACTCCCACAGGCCTCTCTATGGCTACACCTTC; CDR3 protein: CASSYSHRPLYGYTF
clone size: few; D gene: TRBD1; CDR3 length: 15; J gene: TRBJ2-7; V gene: TRBV2; CDR3 DNA: TGTGCCAGCACCAACGGGGGACAGGGGGCTTGGGAGCAGTACTTC; CDR3 protein: CASTNGGQGAWEQYF
clone size: -; D gene: -; CDR3 length: 16; J gene: TRBJ1-2; V gene: TRBV20-1; CDR3 DNA: TGCAGTGCTAGAGATCGGGAGGTGTCAGCCCGCTGTGGCTACACCTTC; CDR3 protein: CSARDREVSARCGYTF
clone size: few; D gene: -; CDR3 length: 14; J gene: TRBJ1-5; V gene: TRBV7-9; CDR3 DNA: TGTGCCAGCAGCTTAGAGGGGCCTTCTCAGCCCCAGCATTTT; CDR3 protein: CASSLEGPSQPQHF
clone size: few; D gene: -; CDR3 length: 14; J gene: TRBJ1-1; V gene: TRBV5-1; CDR3 DNA: TGCGCCAGCAGCTTCGGCGGCCGGAGCACTGAAGCTTTCTTT; CDR3 protein: CASSFGGRSTEAFF
clone size: -; D gene: TRBD1; CDR3 length: 15; J gene: TRBJ2-2; V gene: TRBV20-1; CDR3 DNA: TGCAGTGCTGTTCCGGGACAGGGGGCGTCCGGGGAGCTGTTTTTT; CDR3 protein: CSAVPGQGASGELFF
clone size: -; D gene: -; CDR3 length: 15; J gene: TRBJ1-5; V gene: TRBV5-6; CDR3 DNA: TGTGCCAGCAGCTCGAGGGAGCGTAACAATCAGCCCCAGCATTTT; CDR3 protein: CASSSRERNNQPQHF
clone size: -; D gene: -; CDR3 length: 16; J gene: TRBJ2-2; V gene: TRBV6-1; CDR3 DNA: TGTGCCAGCAGTGACGAGACAGAAAGGAATACCGGGGAGCTGTTTTTT; CDR3 protein: CASSDETERNTGELFF
clone size: -; D gene: -; CDR3 length: 12; J gene: TRBJ1-1; V gene: TRBV7-9; CDR3 DNA: TGTGCCAGCAGCTTTGATGGGGGTGAAGCTTTCTTT; CDR3 protein: CASSFDGGEAFF
clone size: many; D gene: -; CDR3 length: 14; J gene: TRBJ1-2; V gene: TRBV4-1; CDR3 DNA: TGCGCCAGCAGCCAAGAAGGGGCAGTCTATGGCTACACCTTC; CDR3 protein: CASSQEGAVYGYTF
clone size: -; D gene: -; CDR3 length: 15; J gene: TRBJ1-6; V gene: TRBV3-1; CDR3 DNA: TGTGCCAGCAGCCAAGGTGCGGCAGAGCTTTCACCCCTCCACTTT; CDR3 protein: CASSQGAAELSPLHF
clone size: -; D gene: TRBD1; CDR3 length: 19; J gene: TRBJ1-4; V gene: TRBV4-3; CDR3 DNA: TGCGCCAGCAGCCAAGAAAGTTTGTCCAGGGGGCTGGCTAATGAAAAACTGTTTTTT; CDR3 protein: CASSQESLSRGLANEKLFF
clone size: -; D gene: TRBD1; CDR3 length: 16; J gene: TRBJ1-1; V gene: TRBV20-1; CDR3 DNA: TGCAGTGCTAGTTTCGGGACAGGGGGTTCGGGCACTGAAGCTTTCTTT; CDR3 protein: CSASFGTGGSGTEAFF
clone size: -; D gene: -; CDR3 length: 17; J gene: TRBJ2-3; V gene: TRBV7-3; CDR3 DNA: TGTGCCAGCAGCCCACTGAGGGGGGCCAGATACACAGATACGCAGTATTTT; CDR3 protein: CASSPLRGARYTDTQYF
clone size: -; D gene: TRBD1; CDR3 length: 18; J gene: TRBJ2-1; V gene: TRBV6-2/TRBV6-3; CDR3 DNA: TGTGCCAGCAGTTACCCAAGGACAGGGGGAACAATATGGAATGAGCAGTTCTTC; CDR3 protein: CASSYPRTGGTIWNEQFF
clone size: -; D gene: -; CDR3 length: 12; J gene: TRBJ2-7; V gene: TRBV5-6; CDR3 DNA: TGTGCCAGCACCTCTACCACCTACGAGCAGTACTTC; CDR3 protein: CASTSTTYEQYF
clone size: few; D gene: -; CDR3 length: 15; J gene: TRBJ1-6; V gene: TRBV5-1; CDR3 DNA: TGCGCCAGCGATAATAAAAGGACGTTCCATTCACCCCTCCACTTT; CDR3 protein: CASDNKRTFHSPLHF
clone size: few; D gene: -; CDR3 length: 13; J gene: TRBJ2-4; V gene: TRBV28; CDR3 DNA: TGTGCCAGCAGTTTAAACGGGCCGAACATTCAGTACTTC; CDR3 protein: CASSLNGPNIQYF
clone size: many; D gene: -; CDR3 length: 13; J gene: TRBJ1-2; V gene: TRBV5-1; CDR3 DNA: TGCGCCAGCAGTAAGGACCTGAACTATGGCTACACCTTC; CDR3 protein: CASSKDLNYGYTF
clone size: -; D gene: TRBD1; CDR3 length: 16; J gene: TRBJ1-1; V gene: TRBV7-3; CDR3 DNA: TGTGCCAGCAGCATGACAGGGGGCGAAGGGGGGACTGAAGCTTTCTTT; CDR3 protein: CASSMTGGEGGTEAFF
clone size: -; D gene: -; CDR3 length: 11; J gene: TRBJ1-1; V gene: TRBV29-1; CDR3 DNA: TGCAGCGGTGGGGGTTTCACTGAAGCTTTCTTT; CDR3 protein: CSGGGFTEAFF
clone size: -; D gene: -; CDR3 length: 17; J gene: TRBJ2-5; V gene: TRBV18; CDR3 DNA: TGTGCCAGCTCACCACCGAGGCTCGGGACTGCCAAAGAGACCCAGTACTTC; CDR3 protein: CASSPPRLGTAKETQYF
clone size: few; D gene: TRBD1; CDR3 length: 14; J gene: TRBJ1-2; V gene: TRBV4-2; CDR3 DNA: TGTGCCAGCAGCCCACCTTCCGGGACAGCGGGCTACACCTTC; CDR3 protein: CASSPPSGTAGYTF
clone size: few; D gene: TRBD1; CDR3 length: 16; J gene: TRBJ2-2; V gene: TRBV10-3; CDR3 DNA: TGTGCCATCAGCGGATCAGGGGGAACGGGCACCGGGGAGCTGTTTTTT; CDR3 protein: CAISGSGGTGTGELFF
clone size: many; D gene: TRBD1; CDR3 length: 13; J gene: TRBJ2-4; V gene: TRBV20-1; CDR3 DNA: TGCAGTGTTCCATGGACAGGGAAAAACATTCAGTACTTC; CDR3 protein: CSVPWTGKNIQYF
clone size: few; D gene: -; CDR3 length: 15; J gene: TRBJ2-5; V gene: TRBV6-5; CDR3 DNA: TGTGCCAGCAGTTTCACACTAGGGGACCAAGAGACCCAGTACTTC; CDR3 protein: CASSFTLGDQETQYF
clone size: few; D gene: -; CDR3 length: 14; J gene: TRBJ1-5; V gene: TRBV7-8; CDR3 DNA: TGTGCCAGCAGCACCGGGGCTAGCAATCAGCCCCAGCATTTT; CDR3 protein: CASSTGASNQPQHF
clone size: few; D gene: -; CDR3 length: 17; J gene: TRBJ2-3; V gene: TRBV20-1; CDR3 DNA: TGCAGTGCTGAGGGATTCTTACGGGGGCAAAACACAGATACGCAGTATTTT; CDR3 protein: CSAEGFLRGQNTDTQYF
clone size: -; D gene: -; CDR3 length: 18; J gene: TRBJ2-5; V gene: TRBV27; CDR3 DNA: TGTGCCAGCAATCTAGAGGCGGAGGGAAGGGGACTCTACAATGAGCAGTACTTC; CDR3 protein: CASNLEAEGRGLYNEQYF
clone size: many; D gene: TRBD1; CDR3 length: 13; J gene: TRBJ1-2; V gene: TRBV20-1; CDR3 DNA: TGCAGTGCTAGGACAGGGGGTAACTATGGCTACACCTTC; CDR3 protein: CSARTGGNYGYTF
clone size: -; D gene: TRBD2; CDR3 length: 12; J gene: TRBJ2-5; V gene: TRBV20-1; CDR3 DNA: TGCAGTCGAACTAGCGCACAAGAGACCCAGTACTTC; CDR3 protein: CSRTSAQETQYF
clone size: few; D gene: -; CDR3 length: 8; J gene: TRBJ1-4; V gene: TRBV6-2/TRBV6-3; CDR3 DNA: TGTGCCAGCACTTCGGCGTTTTTT; CDR3 protein: CASTSAFF
clone size: few; D gene: TRBD1; CDR3 length: 15; J gene: TRBJ1-5; V gene: TRBV5-1; CDR3 DNA: TGCGCCAGCAGCTTCGGAGGGACAGGGCTTCAGCCCCAGCATTTT; CDR3 protein: CASSFGGTGLQPQHF
clone size: many; D gene: TRBD1; CDR3 length: 14; J gene: TRBJ2-7; V gene: TRBV10-3; CDR3 DNA: TGTGCCATCAGCCCGGGACAGCGCTCCTACGAGCAGTACTTC; CDR3 protein: CAISPGQRSYEQYF
clone size: -; D gene: -; CDR3 length: 16; J gene: TRBJ1-1; V gene: TRBV6-5; CDR3 DNA: TGTGCCAGCAGTTCCACAACCGGGACAACGAACACTGAAGCTTTCTTT; CDR3 protein: CASSSTTGTTNTEAFF
clone size: -; D gene: -; CDR3 length: 16; J gene: TRBJ1-2; V gene: TRBV4-1; CDR3 DNA: TGCGCCAGCAGCCAAGACGAACGGCTTTCTAACTATGGCTACACCTTC; CDR3 protein: CASSQDERLSNYGYTF
clone size: few; D gene: -; CDR3 length: 16; J gene: TRBJ1-4; V gene: TRBV7-9; CDR3 DNA: TGTGCCAGCAGCCAACAGTTCGAGCCCACTAATGAAAAACTGTTTTTT; CDR3 protein: CASSQQFEPTNEKLFF
clone size: -; D gene: -; CDR3 length: 13; J gene: TRBJ1-3; V gene: TRBV20-1; CDR3 DNA: TGCAGTGCTAGGACGGCGGCTGGAAACACCATATATTTT; CDR3 protein: CSARTAAGNTIYF